The T cell receptor (beta chain) under discussion was sequenced for a study of T cell clones after liver transplantation. For the study at large: Samples came from ITN030ST, which attempted immunosuppression withdrawal within 2 years of liver transplantation. TCRbeta sequencing after a pre-transplant mixed lymphocyte reaction identified graft-donor-reactive clones, later tracked in post-transplant blood. Apart from a few HCV-positive recipients, transplants were for non-autoimmune, non-viral reasons. Timepoints were pre-transplant, pre-withdrawal, and after withdrawal was completed or failed.

CDR1 SGHRS and CDR2 YFSETQ come from the germline V gene. Trimming cost V 7 bases and J 8 bases; bases outside gene matches: 10. The length of the CDR3 is 15 residues. Assay used: immunoSEQ multiplex PCR; TCRdb lists only in-frame clones, some missing. The table has tens of thousands of clones, roughly 85% seen once. Comment on this clone: Other DNA sequences within the sample encode an identical CDR3.

The sample here was CD4+ T cells from blood, taken 45 to 46 months after liver transplant. The receptor's source is a human patient who received a liver transplant. The T cells may come from the graft donor. The chain is built from TRBV5-1 and TRBJ2-1; 12 nucleotides match TRBD1. The CDR3 protein is CASAPTGQGAHEQFF. In DNA, the CDR3 is TGCGCCAGCGCTCCGACGGGACAGGGGGCCCATGAGCAGTTCTTC.